The 26 T cell receptor beta chains in this list originate from one sample, sequenced in a study of blood T cell repertoires in COVID-19 (dated by TCRdb to 2019 to 2021). Libraries were built with the immunoSEQ multiplex PCR assay. Imported from immuneACCESS, the table was reduced by TCRdb to in-frame sequences with V and J called. These copies leave out some clones; in studies compared against another copy, an unresolved V gene accounts for under half, and the cause of the remainder is not known. Recorded for this sample are approximately 270,000 clones; about 91% of them occurred a single time. The top ten clones comprise over 1.2% of the sample. The sample was peripheral blood. These receptors came from a man older than 75 with acute or convalescent COVID-19.

The V gene is TRBV10-3, the J gene TRBJ2-7, with 12 bases that match TRBD1. This CDR3 comprises 16 residues. The junction had 5 bases not matched to a gene; V was cut back by 0 bases and J by 5 bases. Germline V gene lookup returns CDR1 ENHRY and CDR2 SYGVKD. CDR3 sequence (DNA): TGTGCCATCAGTGAGTCTGCCGGGACAGGGGGCAACGAGCAGTACTTC. Translation: CAISESAGTGGNEQYF.

The table lists this clone with a count of one. The CDR3 protein is CASSLIRTSTIDEQFF. CDR3 in DNA: TGTGCCAGCAGCTTGATTCGGACTAGTACCATAGATGAGCAGTTCTTC. The chain couples TRBV7-9 to TRBJ2-1, with TRBD2 matching over 7 bases. This CDR3 comprises 16 residues. Germline CDR1 is SEHNR and CDR2 is FQNEAQ (reference sequence). V was clipped by 3 bases and J by 8 bases; unmatched bases: 13.

This clone has a handful of counts. The J gene is TRBJ1-2, the V gene TRBV28, with 7 bases fitting TRBD1. After removal of 2 bases from V and 4 bases from J, the junction contained 1 base not matched to a gene. Germline V gene sequence: CDR1 MDHEN, CDR2 SYDVKM. The CDR3 consists of 13 residues. Written as DNA, the CDR3 is TGTGCCAGCAGTTTAGGGGACAGCTATGGCTACACCTTC. Residues: CASSLGDSYGYTF.

This chain joins TRBV6-2 or TRBV6-3 and TRBJ2-5; TRBD2 agrees at 12 bases. This CDR3 has 15 amino acids. Germline V lookup: CDR1 MNHEY, CDR2 SVGEGT. J lost 5 bases, V lost 5 bases, and 6 bases had no gene match. In DNA, the CDR3 is TGTGCCAGCAGTAGACTAGCGGGAGTAGGGGAGACCCAGTACTTC. Its protein product is CASSRLAGVGETQYF.

This chain joins TRBV19 and TRBJ2-7; 10 bases map to TRBD1. Germline values: CDR1 LNHDA, CDR2 SQIVND (reference sequence). This CDR3 comprises 16 residues. The V and J ends lost 5 bases and 4 bases, in that order; junction bases with no gene match: 11. DNA of the CDR3: TGTGCCAGTAGTCAAACGGGGGGACAGGGGTTGTACGAGCAGTACTTC. Its protein product is CASSQTGGQGLYEQYF.

This sequence joins TRBV14 and TRBJ1-2; D perhaps matches TRBD1 (5 bases). Germline-derived CDR1 and CDR2 are SGHDN and FVKESK. This CDR3 has 16 residues. With 4 bases removed from V and 7 bases from J, the gap between germline ends came to 22 bases. As DNA, the CDR3 is TGTGCCAGCAGCCCGTATCAGCAAGGGGATGTTAGTGGCTACACCTTC. Its protein is CASSPYQQGDVSGYTF.

The genes are TRBV7-6 and TRBJ1-3; D is unclear. CDR1 and CDR2 (germline): SGHVS, FNYEAQ. The V end was cut by 1 base, the J end by 4 bases, with 5 bases between. The CDR3 extends over 13 amino acids. The CDR3 reads CASSLGEGNTIYF. The CDR3, as DNA: TGTGCCAGCAGCTTAGGAGAAGGAAACACCATATATTTT.

This clone was picked up one time. The chain is built from TRBV5-4 and TRBJ2-7; perhaps TRBD1 as D (6 bases). The CDR3 length is 16 residues. V was shortened by 4 bases and J by 2 bases, with 19 bases between the two germline ends. Germline CDR1 and CDR2: SGHNT and YYREEE (reference sequence). In DNA form, the CDR3 reads TGTGCCAGCAGCCTGCCCGGACAGATAACAACCTACGAGCAGTACTTC. Translation gives CASSLPGQITTYEQYF. The whole variable domain, filled in from reference TRBV5-4 and TRBJ2-7, reads ETGVTQSPTHLIKTRGQQVTLRCSSQSGHNTVSWYQQALGQGPQFIFQYYREEENGRGNFPPRFSGLQFPNYSSELNVNALELDDSALYLCASSLPGQITTYEQYFGPGTRLTVT.

Only one count was recorded for this clone. The chain combines TRBV9 with TRBJ1-1; 7 nucleotides line up with TRBD1. The CDR3 is 15 amino acids. Germline CDR1 reads SGDLS; CDR2 reads YYNGEE. V dropped 3 bases and J dropped 1; count of bases not matched to a gene: 6. DNA of the CDR3: TGTGCCAGCAGCGGGACAGGTGCCCGGAACACTGAAGCTTTCTTT. Its protein is CASSGTGARNTEAFF.

The V and J genes are TRBV10-3 and TRBJ2-3; D might be TRBD2 (6 bases). V shed 3 bases and J shed 1 base, with 11 bases lying between them. CDR3 length: 15 amino acids. Per the germline V gene, CDR1 is ENHRY and CDR2 is SYGVKD. The CDR3 region is CAISDNGSGTDTQYF. CDR3 nucleotides: TGTGCCATCAGTGATAACGGGAGCGGCACAGATACGCAGTATTTT.

V and J are TRBV18 and TRBJ2-5; 14 bases are a match to TRBD2. After removal of 4 bases from V and 5 bases from J, the junction contained 6 bases not matched to a gene. The CDR3 covers 16 residues. In germline, CDR1 is KGHSH, CDR2 LQKENI. The DNA of the CDR3 is TGTGCCAGCTCACTCCGACTAGCGGGAGGGGAGGAGACCCAGTACTTC. The encoded protein is CASSLRLAGGEETQYF.

The chain recombines TRBV7-2 with TRBJ2-1; 7 positions agree with TRBD2. The CDR3 extends over 16 amino acids. V dropped 1 base and J dropped 7; count of bases not matched to a gene: 10. CDR1 and CDR2 from the germline V gene are SGHTA and FQGNSA. For the CDR3, the DNA is TGTGCCAGCAGCTTAGTTGCTGGACTAGTGGGGAATGAGCAGTTCTTC. It codes for CASSLVAGLVGNEQFF.

The rearrangement joins TRBV24-1 to TRBJ2-1, with 9 bases matching TRBD2. This CDR3 is 16 amino acids long. Germline V gene lookup returns CDR1 KGHDR and CDR2 SFDVKD. Trimming took 1 base from V and 4 from J; bases not matched to a gene: 4. CDR3 amino acids: CATSDFSGGTYNEQFF. The CDR3 DNA is TGTGCCACCAGTGATTTTAGCGGGGGAACATACAATGAGCAGTTCTTC.

The chain employs TRBV4-1 and TRBJ2-5, with 11 bases lining up with TRBD2. With V trimmed by 6 bases and J by 4 bases, 10 bases remained unmatched. Per the germline V gene, CDR1 is MGHRA and CDR2 is YSYEKL. This CDR3 is 16 amino acids long. CDR3 in DNA: TGCGCCAGCAGTCCCTATGGACTAGCGGGTCGAGAGACCCAGTACTTC. It translates to CASSPYGLAGRETQYF.

V usage is TRBV4-2 and J usage is TRBJ1-1, with 8 bases matching TRBD1. Unmatched junction bases numbered 5, after V lost 1 base and J lost 1 base. The length of the CDR3 is 16 residues. Germline V CDR1 and CDR2: LGHNA, YNFKEQ. The CDR3 nucleotides are TGTGCCAGCAGCCAAGGCAAAGGACAGGGGAACACTGAAGCTTTCTTT. It codes for CASSQGKGQGNTEAFF.

The rearrangement joins TRBV28 to TRBJ2-7; D is possibly TRBD1 (5 bases). V lost 7 bases, J lost 1 base, and 8 bases lay in between. Germline assignment: CDR1 MDHEN and CDR2 SYDVKM. CDR3 length: 12 amino acids. CDR3 loop: CASTDISYEQYF. CDR3 DNA sequence: TGTGCCAGCACGGACATTTCCTACGAGCAGTACTTC.

A remark on this clone: The CDR3 ends on some other residue instead of the conserved phenylalanine or tryptophan, so this is likely a read error. The limits of the CDR3 on the DNA are not certain, so only TCRdb's listed CDR3 is given. The chain recombines TRBV2 with TRBJ2-3; the D call in the table, TRBD2, was not verified against the DNA. Looked up from germline, CDR1 is SNHLY and CDR2 is FYNNEI. The CDR3 is made up of 12 amino acids, end residues included. This chain's CDR3 is CASSMTSGGHEI.

This chain joins TRBV7-2 and TRBJ1-1; D gene ambiguous. The V end was cut by 0 bases, the J end by 2 bases, with 7 bases between. In germline, CDR1 is SGHTA, CDR2 FQGNSA. The CDR3 extends over 14 amino acids. The CDR3 DNA follows: TGTGCCAGCAGCTTAGCGGCGGTAAACACTGAAGCTTTCTTT. It is translated as CASSLAAVNTEAFF. Filled out from reference TRBV7-2 and TRBJ1-1, the complete variable domain reads GAGVSQSPSNKVTEKGKDVELRCDPISGHTALYWYRQSLGQGLEFLIYFQGNSAPDKSGLPSDRFSAERTGGSVSTLTIQRTQQEDSAVYLCASSLAAVNTEAFFGQGTRLTVV.

The chain links TRBV7-9 to TRBJ2-7; a weak D match, TRBD1 (6 bases). CDR1 and CDR2 (germline): SEHNR, FQNEAQ (reference sequence). CDR3 length: 14 amino acids. Between the trimmed V and J ends, which lost 4 bases and 5 bases, there was a span of 15 bases. The CDR3 protein is CASSSPGQGNEQYF. CDR3 in DNA: TGTGCCAGCAGCTCCCCAGGGCAGGGGAACGAGCAGTACTTC. The variable domain in full, completed from reference TRBV7-9 and TRBJ2-7, reads DTGVSQNPRHKITKRGQNVTFRCDPISEHNRLYWYRQTLGQGPEFLTYFQNEAQLEKSRLLSDRFSAERPKGSFSTLEIQRTEQGDSAMYLCASSSPGQGNEQYFGPGTRLTVT.

In its sample, this clone was seen a few times. The chain combines TRBV19 with TRBJ1-4; TRBD1 is a possible D gene (6 bases). Trimming shortened V by 4 bases and J by 5 bases, and 20 bases separated the two germline ends. CDR1 LNHDA and CDR2 SQIVND come from the germline V gene (reference sequence). CDR3 size: 17 residues. Here the CDR3 reads CASSTDSRRGSNEKLFF. The CDR3 DNA reads as TGTGCCAGTAGTACGGACAGCCGAAGGGGGAGCAATGAAAAACTGTTTTTT.

V usage is TRBV29-1 and J usage is TRBJ2-7; TRBD2 agrees at 8 bases. This CDR3 region has 16 residues. Germline CDR1 and CDR2: SQVTM and ANQGSEA. Trimming removed 2 bases from V and 4 bases from J; junction bases left unmatched: 13. The CDR3 nucleotides read TGCAGCGTTGAAATCAGCGGGAGACCACCACTGTACGAGCAGTACTTC. It yields the protein CSVEISGRPPLYEQYF.

This CDR3 reads CAGGQGAGEQYF. CDR3 nucleotide sequence: TGTGCCGGGGGACAGGGGGCCGGCGAGCAGTACTTC. The gene calls are TRBV7-9 and TRBJ2-7, with TRBD1 matching 12 bases. The germline CDR1 and CDR2 sequences are SEHNR and FQNEAQ (reference sequence). V dropped 11 bases and J dropped 6; count of bases not matched to a gene: 5. The CDR3 covers 12 residues.

The CDR3 DNA reads as TGTGCCAGCAGTGAAGCGCCGGGACTAGCGGGAGATGAGCAGTTCTTC. This translates into CASSEAPGLAGDEQFF. This sequence joins TRBV2 and TRBJ2-1; TRBD2 matches at 14 bases. From germline, CDR1 is SNHLY and CDR2 FYNNEI. The CDR3 is 16 amino acids. Trimming at V came to 0 bases and at J to 8 bases, leaving 3 bases not matched to a gene.

The CDR3 protein is CASSSRPRGVNTGELFF. The CDR3 DNA reads TGTGCCAGCAGCTCCAGACCCAGGGGGGTGAACACCGGGGAGCTGTTTTTT. V gene TRBV11-3 combines with J gene TRBJ2-2, with D possibly being TRBD1 (7 bases). The CDR3 sequence is 17 residues long. V gave up 4 bases and J gave up 1 base, with 16 bases separating them. The V gene's germline CDR1 is SGHNT and CDR2 YENEEA. Full variable domain (outside the CDR3, taken from reference TRBV11-3 and TRBJ2-2): EAGVVQSPRYKIIEKKQPVAFWCNPISGHNTLYWYLQNLGQGPELLIRYENEEAVDDSQLPKDRFSAERLKGVDSTLKIQPAELGDSAVYLCASSSRPRGVNTGELFFGEGSRLTVL.

CDR3 protein: CASSKCRDRNEKLFF. The CDR3 DNA follows: TGTGCCAGCAGCAAATGCCGGGACAGGAACGAAAAACTGTTTTTT. V is TRBV21-1 and J is TRBJ1-4; TRBD1 reflects the table's D call only, with no check against the DNA. TRBV21-1 is tagged as a pseudogene. The CDR3 is 15 residues long.

The V gene is TRBV7-8, the J gene TRBJ1-4; D gene uncertain. The germline CDR1 and CDR2 sequences are SGHVS and FQNEAQ. The CDR3 spans 15 residues. The V end was cut by 5 bases, the J end by 4 bases, with 14 bases between. The chain's CDR3 is CASSPNRGSNEKLFF. Written as DNA, the CDR3 is TGTGCCAGCAGCCCCAATCGGGGTAGTAATGAAAAACTGTTTTTT.